A selection of T cell receptor beta chains follows, all from one sample in a study of T cell responses to AZD1222 COVID-19 vaccine. Data came from immunoSEQ multiplex PCR; TCRdb stores just in-frame clones and leaves some out. The sample carries about 100,000 clones, approximately 91% recorded once. Here the sequenced sample was peripheral blood, taken on day 0 of AZD1222 vaccination. All receptors derive from an adult in good health. Both conserved end residues are trimmed from each CDR3. Each record gives: CDR3 protein, J gene, D gene, V gene. A D gene is named only where the DNA matches it firmly.

CDR3: ASSLDETGERSNQPQH
J: TRBJ1-5
D: TRBD1
V: TRBV7-6

CDR3: ASSFAATQAGEQF
J: TRBJ2-1
D: -
V: TRBV7-2

CDR3: ASSLTSSATTNEKLF
J: TRBJ1-4
D: -
V: TRBV18

CDR3: ASSRWRTTEAF
J: TRBJ1-1
D: -
V: TRBV7-8

CDR3: ASSPLTGNTIY
J: TRBJ1-3
D: -
V: TRBV27

CDR3: ASSQDKDEQY
J: TRBJ2-7
D: -
V: TRBV3-1/TRBV3-2

CDR3: ASSLNTGGRTDTQY
J: TRBJ2-3
D: TRBD1
V: TRBV3-1/TRBV3-2

CDR3: AIRTGPEAF
J: TRBJ1-1
D: TRBD1
V: TRBV2

CDR3: AWSVGPSEQF
J: TRBJ2-1
D: -
V: TRBV30

CDR3: ASSSHAVAGRGYT
J: TRBJ1-2
D: -
V: TRBV5-4

CDR3: ASSPLRATGELF
J: TRBJ2-2
D: -
V: TRBV6-2/TRBV6-3

CDR3: ASTQDGGSYEQY
J: TRBJ2-7
D: -
V: TRBV19

CDR3: ASSPGGGGQETQY
J: TRBJ2-5
D: -
V: TRBV18

CDR3: ASSQGAILYGYT
J: TRBJ1-2
D: TRBD1
V: TRBV19

CDR3: SASRGFTYEQY
J: TRBJ2-7
D: -
V: TRBV20-1

CDR3: ASSLAGGQSSYEQY
J: TRBJ2-7
D: -
V: TRBV7-9

CDR3: ASSIAGQGSDSYGYT
J: TRBJ1-2
D: TRBD1
V: TRBV19

CDR3: ASSPGRTSGRGGDTQY
J: TRBJ2-3
D: TRBD2
V: TRBV5-4

CDR3: ASSVDPEARQETQY
J: TRBJ2-5
D: -
V: TRBV9

CDR3: ASSSTNPTPYYEQY
J: TRBJ2-7
D: -
V: TRBV27

CDR3: ASSQVFGRGTSGMVDTQY
J: TRBJ2-3
D: TRBD2
V: TRBV4-1

CDR3: ASSRDRTDQETQY
J: TRBJ2-5
D: TRBD1
V: TRBV2

CDR3: ASSFGDGTYNEQF
J: TRBJ2-1
D: -
V: TRBV7-9

CDR3: SASGGAGSSYNEQF
J: TRBJ2-1
D: -
V: TRBV20-1

CDR3: ASSLQTGAYNEQF
J: TRBJ2-1
D: TRBD1
V: TRBV18

CDR3: ASSDLKREFGKTQY
J: TRBJ2-5
D: TRBD2
V: TRBV6-4

CDR3: ASSLDRGLAGTQY
J: TRBJ2-5
D: -
V: TRBV2

CDR3: ASSSLGGANTGELF
J: TRBJ2-2
D: TRBD2
V: TRBV7-6

CDR3: ASSAPGLADYNEQF
J: TRBJ2-1
D: TRBD2
V: TRBV18

CDR3: ASSFNEKLF
J: TRBJ1-4
D: -
V: TRBV28

CDR3: AWGGYGPLNYGYT
J: TRBJ1-2
D: -
V: TRBV30

CDR3: ASSPTTGGSGWPQH
J: TRBJ1-5
D: TRBD1
V: TRBV7-9

CDR3: ASSLGTGGNYGYT
J: TRBJ1-2
D: TRBD1
V: TRBV28

CDR3: ASSMGRGDYGYT
J: TRBJ1-2
D: -
V: TRBV19

CDR3: ASSLSGVGENTEAF
J: TRBJ1-1
D: -
V: TRBV28

CDR3: ASSVFSGTGGSGYT
J: TRBJ1-2
D: TRBD1
V: TRBV2

CDR3: ASSQDYGSPSQETQY
J: TRBJ2-5
D: -
V: TRBV4-1

CDR3: ASTPSGANVLT
J: TRBJ2-6
D: -
V: TRBV27

CDR3: ASSYITAGTGYHNEQF
J: TRBJ2-1
D: TRBD1
V: TRBV7-9

CDR3: ASSLELAVYNEQF
J: TRBJ2-1
D: TRBD2
V: TRBV7-3

CDR3: ATRGAEGSYNEQF
J: TRBJ2-1
D: -
V: TRBV24-1

CDR3: AWSGTFSNTIY
J: TRBJ1-3
D: -
V: TRBV30

CDR3: AWSVAGGSYNEQF
J: TRBJ2-1
D: TRBD1
V: TRBV30